This TCR beta chain was captured in a study of PD-1 blockade in classical Hodgkin lymphoma. From germline, CDR1 is MNHEY and CDR2 SMNVEV (reference sequence). Trimming cost V 3 bases and J 8 bases, with 17 bases left between them. The CDR3 consists of 16 residues. Time point of the sample: cycle 4 day 1 (C4D1), after less than 7 weeks of nivolumab. Every patient experienced relapse after autologous stem cell transplantation, and brentuximab vedotin exposure varied. This clone showed up just once. Its cognate antigen is unknown. Study results and caveats: Among the patients, those starting nivolumab under 1 year after ASCT were excluded. The CD4+ diversity rise by C4D1 was clearest in complete responders. Reported baseline diversity: healthy donors highest, relapsed/refractory patients lowest.

Using immunoSEQ multiplex PCR, the repertoire was profiled, and TCRdb retains in-frame clones only, with some absent. The sample comprises about 39,000 clones, 77% of which are singletons, and 9.8% rests with the top ten. The TCR originated in a human donor with classical Hodgkin lymphoma. The chain employs TRBV27 and TRBJ1-6; no firm D call. This specimen was peripheral blood mononuclear cells (PBMCs), taken before the fourth cycle of nivolumab. For the CDR3, the DNA is TGTGCCAGCAGTTTGATTAGCCCGGGGTCCGATTCACCCCTCCACTTT. Translating it yields CASSLISPGSDSPLHF.